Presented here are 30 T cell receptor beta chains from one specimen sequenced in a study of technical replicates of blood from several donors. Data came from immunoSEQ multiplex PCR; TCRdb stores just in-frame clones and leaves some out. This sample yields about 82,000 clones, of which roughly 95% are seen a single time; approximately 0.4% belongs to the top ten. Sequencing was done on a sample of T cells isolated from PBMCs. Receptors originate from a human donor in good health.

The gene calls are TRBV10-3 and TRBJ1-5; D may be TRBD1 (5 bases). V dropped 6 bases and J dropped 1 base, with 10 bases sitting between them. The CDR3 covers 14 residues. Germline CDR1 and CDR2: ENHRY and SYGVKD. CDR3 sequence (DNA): TGTGCCATCAGCCAGGGTTTAAGCAATCAGCCCCAGCATTTT. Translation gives CAISQGLSNQPQHF.

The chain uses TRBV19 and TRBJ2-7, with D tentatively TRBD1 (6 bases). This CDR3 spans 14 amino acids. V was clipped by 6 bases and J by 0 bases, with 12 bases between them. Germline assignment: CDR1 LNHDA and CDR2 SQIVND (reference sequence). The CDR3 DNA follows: TGTGCCAGTAGGCTGACAGGCAGCTCCTACGAGCAGTACTTC. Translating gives CASRLTGSSYEQYF.

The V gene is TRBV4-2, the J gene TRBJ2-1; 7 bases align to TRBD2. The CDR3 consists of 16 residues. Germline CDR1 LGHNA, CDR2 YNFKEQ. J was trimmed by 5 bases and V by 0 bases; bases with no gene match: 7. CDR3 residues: CASSQDVSGANNEQFF. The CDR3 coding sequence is TGTGCCAGCAGCCAAGATGTCAGCGGGGCTAACAATGAGCAGTTCTTC.

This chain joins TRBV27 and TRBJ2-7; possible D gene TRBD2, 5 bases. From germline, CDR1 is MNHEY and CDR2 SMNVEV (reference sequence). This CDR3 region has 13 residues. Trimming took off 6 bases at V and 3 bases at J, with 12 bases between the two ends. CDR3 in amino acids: CASSPDYSYEQYF. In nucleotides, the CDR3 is TGTGCCAGCAGCCCTGACTATAGCTACGAGCAGTACTTC.

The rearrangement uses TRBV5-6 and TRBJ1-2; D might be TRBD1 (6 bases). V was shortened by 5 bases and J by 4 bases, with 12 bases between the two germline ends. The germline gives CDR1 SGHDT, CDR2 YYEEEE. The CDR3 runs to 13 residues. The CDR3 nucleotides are TGTGCCAGCAGAGACTACAGGGTCTATGGCTACACCTTC. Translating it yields CASRDYRVYGYTF.

The CDR3 bases are TGTGCCAGCAGCGTAGTGGGGGGAGGCTACACCTTC. As protein: CASSVVGGGYTF. The chain couples TRBV9 to TRBJ1-2; tentative D call: TRBD1 (5 bases). Germline V gives CDR1 SGDLS, CDR2 YYNGEE. CDR3 length equals 12 residues. Trimming pared 0 bases from V and 8 bases from J, leaving 8 bases between.

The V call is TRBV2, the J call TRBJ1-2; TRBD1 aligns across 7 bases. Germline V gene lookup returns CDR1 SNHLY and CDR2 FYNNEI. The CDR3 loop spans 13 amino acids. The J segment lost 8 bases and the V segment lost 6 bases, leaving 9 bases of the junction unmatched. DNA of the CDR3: TGTGCCAGCAGGGACCAGGGGGTAGGAGGCTACACCTTC. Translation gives CASRDQGVGGYTF.

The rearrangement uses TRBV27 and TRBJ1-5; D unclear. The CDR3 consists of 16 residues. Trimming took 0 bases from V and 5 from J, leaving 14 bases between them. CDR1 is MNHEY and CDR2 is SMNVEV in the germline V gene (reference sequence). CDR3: CASSLSRLAWDQPQHF. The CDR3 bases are TGTGCCAGCAGTTTATCGAGGCTAGCATGGGATCAGCCCCAGCATTTT.

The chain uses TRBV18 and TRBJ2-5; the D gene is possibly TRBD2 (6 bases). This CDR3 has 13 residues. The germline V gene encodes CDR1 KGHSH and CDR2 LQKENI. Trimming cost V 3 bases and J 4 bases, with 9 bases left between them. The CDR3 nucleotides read TGTGCCAGCTCACCTTGGGGACTAGAGACCCAGTACTTC. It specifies CASSPWGLETQYF.

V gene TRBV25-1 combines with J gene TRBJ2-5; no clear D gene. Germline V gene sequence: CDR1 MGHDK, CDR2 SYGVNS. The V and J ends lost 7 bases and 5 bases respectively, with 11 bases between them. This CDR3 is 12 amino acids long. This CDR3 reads CASIYRRETQYF. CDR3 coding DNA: TGTGCCAGCATTTATAGGCGGGAGACCCAGTACTTC.

CDR3 amino acids: CASSAGLAGVYEQYF. The CDR3 region has the DNA TGTGCCAGCAGCGCCGGACTAGCGGGAGTATACGAGCAGTACTTC. The V call is TRBV9, the J call TRBJ2-7, with 13 bases fitting TRBD2. The CDR3 has 15 amino acids. V lost 3 bases and J lost 4; bases outside the gene matches: 4. Germline V gene lookup returns CDR1 SGDLS and CDR2 YYNGEE.

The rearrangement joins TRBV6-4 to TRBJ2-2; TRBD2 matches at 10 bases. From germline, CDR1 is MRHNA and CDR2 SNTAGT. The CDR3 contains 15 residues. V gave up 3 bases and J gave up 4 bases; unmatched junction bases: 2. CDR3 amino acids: CASSELAGLTGELFF. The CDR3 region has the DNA TGTGCCAGCAGTGAACTAGCGGGACTCACCGGGGAGCTGTTTTTT.

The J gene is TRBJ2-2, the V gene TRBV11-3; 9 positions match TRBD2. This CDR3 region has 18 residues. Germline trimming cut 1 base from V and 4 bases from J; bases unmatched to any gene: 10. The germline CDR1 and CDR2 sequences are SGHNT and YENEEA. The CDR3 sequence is CASSLVFYAGGVTGELFF. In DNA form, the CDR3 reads TGTGCCAGCAGCTTAGTATTTTATGCGGGAGGGGTCACCGGGGAGCTGTTTTTT.

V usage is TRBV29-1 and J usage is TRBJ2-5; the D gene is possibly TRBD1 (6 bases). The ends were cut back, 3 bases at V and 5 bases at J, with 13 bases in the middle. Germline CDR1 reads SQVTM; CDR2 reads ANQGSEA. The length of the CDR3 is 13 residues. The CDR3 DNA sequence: TGCAGCGTTGATTTTACAGGGCTGGAGACCCAGTACTTC. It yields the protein CSVDFTGLETQYF.

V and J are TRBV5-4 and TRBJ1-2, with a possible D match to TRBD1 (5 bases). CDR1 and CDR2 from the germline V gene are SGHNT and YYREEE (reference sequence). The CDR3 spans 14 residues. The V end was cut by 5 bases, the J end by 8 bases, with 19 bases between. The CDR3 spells CASRRRGGAPGYTF. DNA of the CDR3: TGTGCCAGCAGGCGTCGTGGAGGGGCGCCCGGCTACACCTTC.

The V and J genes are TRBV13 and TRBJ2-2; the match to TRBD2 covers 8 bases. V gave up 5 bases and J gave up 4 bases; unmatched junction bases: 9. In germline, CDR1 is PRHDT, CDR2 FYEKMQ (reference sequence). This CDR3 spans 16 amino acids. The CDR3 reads CASSPIGREGTGELFF. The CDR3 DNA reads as TGTGCCAGCAGCCCAATAGGACGGGAGGGCACCGGGGAGCTGTTTTTT. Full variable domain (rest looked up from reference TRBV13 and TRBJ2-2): AAGVIQSPRHLIKEKRETATLKCYPIPRHDTVYWYQQGPGQDPQFLISFYEKMQSDKGSIPDRFSAQQFSDYHSELNMSSLELGDSALYFCASSPIGREGTGELFFGEGSRLTVL.

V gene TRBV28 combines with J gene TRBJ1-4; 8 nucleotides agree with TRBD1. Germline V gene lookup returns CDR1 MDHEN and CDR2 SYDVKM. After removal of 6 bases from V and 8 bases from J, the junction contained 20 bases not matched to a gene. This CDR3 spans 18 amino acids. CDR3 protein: CASSRPSGGGSEEEKLFF. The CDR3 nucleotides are TGTGCCAGCAGCCGGCCTTCAGGGGGCGGGTCGGAGGAGGAAAAACTGTTTTTT.

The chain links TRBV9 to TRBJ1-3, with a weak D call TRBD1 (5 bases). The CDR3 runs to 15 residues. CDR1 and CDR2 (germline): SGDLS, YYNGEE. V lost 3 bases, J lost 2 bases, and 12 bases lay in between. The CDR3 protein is CASSASGVAGNTIYF. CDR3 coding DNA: TGTGCCAGCAGCGCATCGGGGGTGGCTGGAAACACCATATATTTT.

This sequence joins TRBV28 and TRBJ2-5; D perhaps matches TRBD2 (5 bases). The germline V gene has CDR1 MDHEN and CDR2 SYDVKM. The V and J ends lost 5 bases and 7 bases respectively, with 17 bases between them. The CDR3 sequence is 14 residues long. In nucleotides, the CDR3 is TGTGCCAGCAGTCCTCTTGGACTCTGGGGGACCCAGTACTTC. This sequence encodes CASSPLGLWGTQYF.

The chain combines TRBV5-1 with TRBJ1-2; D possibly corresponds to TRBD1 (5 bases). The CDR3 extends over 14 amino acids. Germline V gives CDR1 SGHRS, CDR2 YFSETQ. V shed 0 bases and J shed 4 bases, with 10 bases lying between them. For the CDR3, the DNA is TGCGCCAGCAGCTTGGCGGACACCCTCTATGGCTACACCTTC. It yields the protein CASSLADTLYGYTF.

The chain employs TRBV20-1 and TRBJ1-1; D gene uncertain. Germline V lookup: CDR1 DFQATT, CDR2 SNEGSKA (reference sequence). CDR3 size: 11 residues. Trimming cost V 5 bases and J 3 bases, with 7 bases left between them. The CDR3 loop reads CSAGGDTEAFF. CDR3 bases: TGCAGTGCTGGCGGGGACACTGAAGCTTTCTTT.

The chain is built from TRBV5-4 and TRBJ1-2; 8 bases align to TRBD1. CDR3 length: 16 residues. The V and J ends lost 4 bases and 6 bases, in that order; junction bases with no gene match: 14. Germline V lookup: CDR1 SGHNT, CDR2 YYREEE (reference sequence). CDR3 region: CASSGGTGGIVDGYTF. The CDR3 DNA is TGTGCCAGCAGCGGCGGGACAGGAGGTATCGTGGATGGCTACACCTTC.

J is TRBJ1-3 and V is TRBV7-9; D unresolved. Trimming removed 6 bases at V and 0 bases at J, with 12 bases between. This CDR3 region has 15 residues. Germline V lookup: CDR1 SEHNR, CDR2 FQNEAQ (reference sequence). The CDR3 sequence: CASSSRSSSGNTIYF. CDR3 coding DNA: TGTGCCAGCAGTTCCAGGTCAAGCTCTGGAAACACCATATATTTT.

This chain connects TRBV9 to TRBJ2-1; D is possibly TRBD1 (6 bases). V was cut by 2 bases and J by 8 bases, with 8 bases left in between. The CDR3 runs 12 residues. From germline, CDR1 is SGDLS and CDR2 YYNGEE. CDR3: CASSVSGDEQFF. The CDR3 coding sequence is TGTGCCAGCAGCGTCTCAGGGGATGAGCAGTTCTTC.

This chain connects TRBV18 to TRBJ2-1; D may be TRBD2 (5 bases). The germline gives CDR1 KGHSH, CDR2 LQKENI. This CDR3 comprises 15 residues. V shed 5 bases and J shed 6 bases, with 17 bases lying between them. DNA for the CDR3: TGTGCCAGCTCATCCTATACTGGGAGTACCAATGAGCAGTTCTTC. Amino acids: CASSSYTGSTNEQFF.

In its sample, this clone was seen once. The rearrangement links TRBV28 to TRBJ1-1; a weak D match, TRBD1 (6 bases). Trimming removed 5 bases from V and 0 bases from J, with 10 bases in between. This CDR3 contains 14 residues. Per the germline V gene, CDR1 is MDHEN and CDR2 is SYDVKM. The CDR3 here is CASSPGHMNTEAFF. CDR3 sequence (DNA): TGTGCCAGCAGTCCGGGACACATGAACACTGAAGCTTTCTTT.

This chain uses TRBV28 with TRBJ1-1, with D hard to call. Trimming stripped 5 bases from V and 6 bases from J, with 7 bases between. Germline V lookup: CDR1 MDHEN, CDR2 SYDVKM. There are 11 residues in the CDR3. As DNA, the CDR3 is TGTGCCAGCAGTGGTCGGTCTGAAGCTTTCTTT. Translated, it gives CASSGRSEAFF.

CDR3 nucleotides: TGTGCCAGCAGCTTAGTGCCAGACAGTGAAGCTTTCTTT. It codes for CASSLVPDSEAFF. This rearrangement joins TRBV7-8 to TRBJ1-1, with D possibly being TRBD1 (5 bases). Germline V gene lookup returns CDR1 SGHVS and CDR2 FQNEAQ. The CDR3 has 13 amino acids. Trimming left V 1 base short and J 7 bases short, with 10 bases between.

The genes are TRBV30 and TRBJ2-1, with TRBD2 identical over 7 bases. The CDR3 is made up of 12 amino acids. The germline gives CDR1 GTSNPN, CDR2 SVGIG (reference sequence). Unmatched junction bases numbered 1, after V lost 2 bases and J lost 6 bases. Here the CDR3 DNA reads TGTGCCTGGAGTTGGACTAGCAATGAGCAGTTCTTC. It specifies CAWSWTSNEQFF.

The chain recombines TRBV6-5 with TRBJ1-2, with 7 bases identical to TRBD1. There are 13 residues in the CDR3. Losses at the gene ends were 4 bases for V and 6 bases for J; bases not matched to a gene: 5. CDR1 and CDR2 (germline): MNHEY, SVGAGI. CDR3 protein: CASSWKGADGYTF. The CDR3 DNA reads TGTGCCAGCAGTTGGAAGGGGGCCGATGGCTACACCTTC.